This T cell receptor (beta chain) comes out of a study of cytomegalovirus exposure and HLA in healthy donors. A multiplex PCR was run with 60 Vbeta primers and 13 Jbeta primers. In the original analysis: Among the unique TCR beta chains that a later analysis counted, about 84 million in all, about 12 million were shared. Clones were sequenced by immunoSEQ multiplex PCR, and TCRdb holds only the in-frame ones, with some missing. The DNA gave D and trimming, while V, J and clone size come from that table. The sample shows about 170,000 clones, around 85% of them seen only once. The sequence was collected from a male donor in good health and CMV-seronegative. Sequencing was done on a sample of PBMCs.

The CDR3 here is CASSIGVRATTEAFF. The CDR3 bases are TGTGCCAGTAGTATTGGTGTCAGGGCGACCACTGAAGCTTTCTTT. The chain couples TRBV19 to TRBJ1-1; TRBD1 might be the D (5 bases). From germline, CDR1 is LNHDA and CDR2 SQIVND (reference sequence). V gave up 3 bases and J gave up 4 bases, with 15 bases separating them. The CDR3 is 15 amino acids.